This T cell receptor beta chain came from a study of T cells in Graves' hyperthyroidism and ophthalmopathy. This clonotype was recorded many times. This CDR3 is built from 17 residues. V trimming: 5 bases; J trimming: 0 bases; junction bases outside the gene matches: 10. Germline CDR1 DFQATT, CDR2 SNEGSKA (reference sequence). Regions amplified from RNA transcripts were the TCR beta CDR3 regions. When the TCR CDR3 underwent first-round RT-PCR, the HTBI primer set was used. Using its own MiXCR run on the multiplex PCR reads, TCRdb lists one record per CDR3 protein. Of around 620,000 distinct CDR3 sequences listed, around 15% are singletons. Clinical symptoms, serum thyroxine and TRAb, thyroid ultrasound and orbital computed tomography together formed the diagnostic basis.

The specimen sequenced was blood. This TCR was sampled from a woman in her 30s with Graves' hyperthyroidism. The chain uses TRBV20-1 and TRBJ2-1, with 10 bases matching TRBD2. The DNA of the CDR3 is TGCAGTGCTGAAAATCAGTCTAGCGGGAGCTCCTACAATGAGCAGTTCTTC. As protein: CSAENQSSGSSYNEQFF.